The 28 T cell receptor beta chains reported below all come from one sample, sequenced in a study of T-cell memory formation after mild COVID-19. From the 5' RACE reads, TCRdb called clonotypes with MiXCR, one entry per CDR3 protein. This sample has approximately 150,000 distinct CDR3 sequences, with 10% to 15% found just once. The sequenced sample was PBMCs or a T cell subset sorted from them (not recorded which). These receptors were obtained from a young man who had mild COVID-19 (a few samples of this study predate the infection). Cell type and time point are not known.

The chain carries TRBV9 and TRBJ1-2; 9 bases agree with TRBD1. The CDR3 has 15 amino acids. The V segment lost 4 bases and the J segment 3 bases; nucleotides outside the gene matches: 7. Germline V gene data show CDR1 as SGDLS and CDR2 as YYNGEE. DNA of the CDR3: TGTGCCAGCAGCTCCCCGGGACAGGGCCACTATGGCTACACCTTC. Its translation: CASSSPGQGHYGYTF.

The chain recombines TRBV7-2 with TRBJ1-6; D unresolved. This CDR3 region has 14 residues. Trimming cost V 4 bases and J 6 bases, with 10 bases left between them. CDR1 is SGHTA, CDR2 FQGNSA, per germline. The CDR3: CASSYVRGNSPLHF. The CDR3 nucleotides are TGTGCCAGCAGCTACGTCCGGGGTAATTCACCCCTCCACTTT.

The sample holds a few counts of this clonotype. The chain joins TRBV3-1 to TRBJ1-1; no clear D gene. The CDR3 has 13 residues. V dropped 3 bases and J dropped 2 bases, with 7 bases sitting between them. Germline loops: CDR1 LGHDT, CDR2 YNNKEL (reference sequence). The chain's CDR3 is CASSHERNTEAFF. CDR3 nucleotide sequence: TGTGCCAGCAGCCATGAGAGAAACACTGAAGCTTTCTTT.

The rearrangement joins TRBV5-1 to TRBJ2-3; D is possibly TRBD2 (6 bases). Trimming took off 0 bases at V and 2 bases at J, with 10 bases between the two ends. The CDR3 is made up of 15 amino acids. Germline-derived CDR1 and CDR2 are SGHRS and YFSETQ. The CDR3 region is CASSLVIAATDTQYF. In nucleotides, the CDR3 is TGCGCCAGCAGCTTGGTAATAGCGGCCACAGATACGCAGTATTTT.

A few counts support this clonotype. CDR3 bases: TGCGCCAGCAGCTTGGCAGGGACAGGCGGCTCCAGGGCCGGGGAGCTGTTTTTT. This gives the protein CASSLAGTGGSRAGELFF. V is TRBV5-1 and J is TRBJ2-2; 8 bases match TRBD1. The CDR3 runs 18 residues. Germline-derived CDR1 and CDR2 are SGHRS and YFSETQ. Unmatched junction bases numbered 13, after V lost 0 bases and J lost 6 bases.

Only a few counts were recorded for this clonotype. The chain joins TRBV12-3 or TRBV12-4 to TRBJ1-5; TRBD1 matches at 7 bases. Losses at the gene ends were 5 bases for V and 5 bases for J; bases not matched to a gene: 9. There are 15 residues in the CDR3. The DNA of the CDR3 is TGTGCCAGCAGTCTCTACCGGGACAGTTATCAGCCCCAGCATTTT. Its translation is CASSLYRDSYQPQHF.

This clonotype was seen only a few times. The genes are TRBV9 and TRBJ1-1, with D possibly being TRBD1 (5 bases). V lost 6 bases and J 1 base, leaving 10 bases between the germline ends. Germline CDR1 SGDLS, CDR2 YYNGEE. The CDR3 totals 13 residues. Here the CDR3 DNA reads TGTGCCAGCAAGGGCAGGGAGAACACTGAAGCTTTCTTT. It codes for CASKGRENTEAFF.

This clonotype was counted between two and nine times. The CDR3 region is CASSLGDGAFTDTQYF. The CDR3 coding sequence is TGTGCCAGCAGTCTAGGAGACGGGGCCTTCACAGATACGCAGTATTTT. This chain connects TRBV12-3 or TRBV12-4 to TRBJ2-3; the D gene could be TRBD1 or TRBD2 (5 bases each). V gave up 5 bases and J gave up 2 bases, with 17 bases separating them. The CDR3 consists of 16 residues.

The CDR3 sequence: CASSLIADTTKNIQYF. The CDR3 nucleotides read TGTGCCAGCAGCTTGATAGCCGACACAACCAAAAACATTCAGTACTTC. The chain combines TRBV7-9 with TRBJ2-4; D ambiguous. Germline assignment: CDR1 SEHNR and CDR2 FQNEAQ (reference sequence). The CDR3 is 16 amino acids. V lost 3 bases and J 2 bases, leaving 14 bases between the germline ends.

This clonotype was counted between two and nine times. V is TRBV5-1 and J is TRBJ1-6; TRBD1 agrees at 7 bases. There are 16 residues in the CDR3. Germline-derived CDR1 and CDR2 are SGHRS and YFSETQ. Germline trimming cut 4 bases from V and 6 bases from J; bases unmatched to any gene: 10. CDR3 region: CASSALPGQLNSPLHF. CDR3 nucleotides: TGCGCCAGCAGCGCACTCCCGGGACAGCTTAATTCACCCCTCCACTTT.

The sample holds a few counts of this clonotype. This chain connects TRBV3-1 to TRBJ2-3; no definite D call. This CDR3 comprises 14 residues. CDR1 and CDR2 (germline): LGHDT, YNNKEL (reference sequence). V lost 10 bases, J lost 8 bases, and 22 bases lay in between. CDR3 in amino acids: CATRGVSSSSTQYF. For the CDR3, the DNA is TGTGCCACCCGTGGCGTTTCCTCTTCAAGTACGCAGTATTTT.

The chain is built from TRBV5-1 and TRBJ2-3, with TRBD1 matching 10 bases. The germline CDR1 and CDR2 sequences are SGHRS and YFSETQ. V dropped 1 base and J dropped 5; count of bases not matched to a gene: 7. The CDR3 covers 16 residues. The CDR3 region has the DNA TGCGCCAGCAGCTTGACGACAGGGGGCGCGCAAGATACGCAGTATTTT. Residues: CASSLTTGGAQDTQYF.

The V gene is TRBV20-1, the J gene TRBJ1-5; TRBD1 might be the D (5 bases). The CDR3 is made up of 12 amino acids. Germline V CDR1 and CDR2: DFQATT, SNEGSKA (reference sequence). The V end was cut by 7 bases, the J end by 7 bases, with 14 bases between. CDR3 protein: CSVPTRGQPQHF. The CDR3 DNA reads TGCAGTGTCCCTACGAGGGGACAGCCCCAGCATTTT.

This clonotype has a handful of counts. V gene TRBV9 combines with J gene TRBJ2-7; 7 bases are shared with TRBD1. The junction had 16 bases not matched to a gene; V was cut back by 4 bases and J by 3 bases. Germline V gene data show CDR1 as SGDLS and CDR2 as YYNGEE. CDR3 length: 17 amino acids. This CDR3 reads CASSSNRQGLPIYEQYF. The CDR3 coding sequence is TGTGCCAGCAGCTCGAACCGACAGGGCCTTCCCATCTACGAGCAGTACTTC. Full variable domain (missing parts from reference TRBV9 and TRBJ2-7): DSGVTQTPKHLITATGQRVTLRCSPRSGDLSVYWYQQSLDQGLQFLIQYYNGEERAKGNILERFSAQQFPDLHSELNLSSLELGDSALYFCASSSNRQGLPIYEQYFGPGTRLTVT.

The CDR3 DNA reads as TGTGCCAGCAGCCCCGAGTGGGTGCGGGGGGGCGAAGAGACCCAGTACTTC. Translating it yields CASSPEWVRGGEETQYF. The chain couples TRBV7-9 to TRBJ2-5; 9 bases are shared with TRBD2. V shed 5 bases, J shed 3 bases, and the junction held 13 bases outside the gene matches. Germline V lookup: CDR1 SEHNR, CDR2 FQNEAQ (reference sequence). The CDR3 loop spans 17 amino acids.

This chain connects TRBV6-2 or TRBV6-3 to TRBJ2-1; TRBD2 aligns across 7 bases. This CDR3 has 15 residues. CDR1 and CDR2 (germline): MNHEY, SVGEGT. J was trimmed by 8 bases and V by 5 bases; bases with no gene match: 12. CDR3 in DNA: TGTGCCAGCAGTAAACTAGGGACTAATTTCTATGAGCAGTTCTTC. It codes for CASSKLGTNFYEQFF.

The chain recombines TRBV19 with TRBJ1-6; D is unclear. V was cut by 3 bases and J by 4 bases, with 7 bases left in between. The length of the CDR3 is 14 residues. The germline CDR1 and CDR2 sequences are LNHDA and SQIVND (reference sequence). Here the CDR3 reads CASSMKDYNSPLHF. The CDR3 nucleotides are TGTGCCAGTAGTATGAAGGATTATAATTCACCCCTCCACTTT.

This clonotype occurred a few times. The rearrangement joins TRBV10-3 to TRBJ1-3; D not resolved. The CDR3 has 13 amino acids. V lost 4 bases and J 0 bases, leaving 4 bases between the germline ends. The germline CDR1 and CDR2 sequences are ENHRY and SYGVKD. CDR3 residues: CAISAGSGNTIYF. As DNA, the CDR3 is TGTGCCATCAGTGCGGGCTCTGGAAACACCATATATTTT.

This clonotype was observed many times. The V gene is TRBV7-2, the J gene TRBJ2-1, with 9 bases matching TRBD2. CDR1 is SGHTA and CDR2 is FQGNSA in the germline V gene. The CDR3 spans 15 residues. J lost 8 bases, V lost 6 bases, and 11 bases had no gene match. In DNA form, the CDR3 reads TGTGCCAGCAGTAGGCCGAAACTAGCGGGCTATGAGCAGTTCTTC. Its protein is CASSRPKLAGYEQFF. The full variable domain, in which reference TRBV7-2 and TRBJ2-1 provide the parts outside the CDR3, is GAGVSQSPSNKVTEKGKDVELRCDPISGHTALYWYRQSLGQGLEFLIYFQGNSAPDKSGLPSDRFSAERTGGSVSTLTIQRTQQEDSAVYLCASSRPKLAGYEQFFGPGTRLTVL.

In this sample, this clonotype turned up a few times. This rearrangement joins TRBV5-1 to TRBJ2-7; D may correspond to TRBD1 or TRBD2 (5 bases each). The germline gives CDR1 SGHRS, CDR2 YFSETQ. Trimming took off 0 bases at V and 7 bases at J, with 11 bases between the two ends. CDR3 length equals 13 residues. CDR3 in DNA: TGCGCCAGCAGCTTGGTTCCGAGGGGTGAGCAGTACTTC. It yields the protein CASSLVPRGEQYF. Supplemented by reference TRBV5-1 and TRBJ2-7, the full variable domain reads KAGVTQTPRYLIKTRGQQVTLSCSPISGHRSVSWYQQTPGQGLQFLFEYFSETQRNKGNFPGRFSGRQFSNSRSEMNVSTLELGDSALYLCASSLVPRGEQYFGPGTRLTVT.

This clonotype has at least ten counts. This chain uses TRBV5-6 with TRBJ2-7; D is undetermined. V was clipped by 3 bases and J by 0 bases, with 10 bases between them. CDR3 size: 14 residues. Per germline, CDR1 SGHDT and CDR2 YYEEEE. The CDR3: CASSSGPGSYEQYF. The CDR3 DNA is TGTGCCAGCAGCTCCGGACCCGGCTCCTACGAGCAGTACTTC. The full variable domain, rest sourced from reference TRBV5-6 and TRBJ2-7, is DAGVTQSPTHLIKTRGQQVTLRCSPKSGHDTVSWYQQALGQGPQFIFQYYEEEERQRGNFPDRFSGHQFPNYSSELNVNALLLGDSALYLCASSSGPGSYEQYFGPGTRLTVT.

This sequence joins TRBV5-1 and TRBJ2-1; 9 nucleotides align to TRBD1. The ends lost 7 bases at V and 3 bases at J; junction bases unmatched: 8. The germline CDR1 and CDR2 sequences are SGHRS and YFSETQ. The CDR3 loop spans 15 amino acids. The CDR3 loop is CASFSGTGNYNEQFF. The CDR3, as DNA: TGCGCCAGCTTTTCCGGGACAGGGAACTACAATGAGCAGTTCTTC.

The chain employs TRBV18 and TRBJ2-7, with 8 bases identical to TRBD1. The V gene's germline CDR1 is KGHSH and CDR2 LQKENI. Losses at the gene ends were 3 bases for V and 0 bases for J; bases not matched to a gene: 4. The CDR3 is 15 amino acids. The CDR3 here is CASSPLQGASYEQYF. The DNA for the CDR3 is TGTGCCAGCTCACCCTTGCAGGGGGCCTCCTACGAGCAGTACTTC. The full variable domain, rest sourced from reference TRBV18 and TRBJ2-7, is NAGVMQNPRHLVRRRGQEARLRCSPMKGHSHVYWYRQLPEEGLKFMVYLQKENIIDESGMPKERFSAEFPKEGPSILRIQQVVRGDSAAYFCASSPLQGASYEQYFGPGTRLTVT.

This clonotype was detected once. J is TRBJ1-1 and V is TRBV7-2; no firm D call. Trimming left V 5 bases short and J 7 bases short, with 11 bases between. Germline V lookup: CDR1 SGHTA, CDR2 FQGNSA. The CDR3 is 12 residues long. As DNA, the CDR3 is TGTGCCAGCAGCCCCGCGCCGGTTGAAGCTTTCTTT. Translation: CASSPAPVEAFF.

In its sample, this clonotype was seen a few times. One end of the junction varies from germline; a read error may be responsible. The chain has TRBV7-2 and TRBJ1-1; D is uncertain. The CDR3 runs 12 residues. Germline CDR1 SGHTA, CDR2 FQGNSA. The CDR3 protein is CASSLMSGLVTF. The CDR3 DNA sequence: TGTGCCAGCAGCTTAATGTCGGGATTAGTTACCTTT.

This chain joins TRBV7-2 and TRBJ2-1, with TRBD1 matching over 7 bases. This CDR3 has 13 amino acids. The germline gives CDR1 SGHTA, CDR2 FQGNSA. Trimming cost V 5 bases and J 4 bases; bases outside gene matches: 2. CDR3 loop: CASSQGQYNEQFF. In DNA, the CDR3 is TGTGCCAGCAGCCAGGGACAGTACAATGAGCAGTTCTTC.

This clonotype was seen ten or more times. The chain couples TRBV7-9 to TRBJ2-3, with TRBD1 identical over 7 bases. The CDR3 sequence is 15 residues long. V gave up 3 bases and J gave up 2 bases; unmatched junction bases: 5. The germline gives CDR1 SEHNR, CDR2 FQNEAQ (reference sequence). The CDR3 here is CASSFSGQATDTQYF. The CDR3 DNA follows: TGTGCCAGCAGCTTTTCTGGACAGGCCACAGATACGCAGTATTTT.

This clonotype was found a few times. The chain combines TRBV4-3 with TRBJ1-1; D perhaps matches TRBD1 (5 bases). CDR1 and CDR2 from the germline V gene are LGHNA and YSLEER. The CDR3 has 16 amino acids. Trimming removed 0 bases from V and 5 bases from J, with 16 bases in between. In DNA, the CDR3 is TGCGCCAGCAGCCAAGAGGAGGGAGACAGACGGACTGAAGCTTTCTTT. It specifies CASSQEEGDRRTEAFF.